The sequence of this T cell receptor (beta chain) was determined in a study of CD8+ T cells in alopecia areata. For the study at large: Oral tofacitinib, 5 to 10 mg twice daily, was given in an open-label trial. Study-wide results and caveats: Sequence data from scalp samples additionally include resident alphabeta T cells of normal skin.

Researchers gathered lesional scalp punch biopsies and peripheral blood from patients with alopecia areata. The CDR3 extends over 15 amino acids. From germline, CDR1 is SGHRS and CDR2 YFSETQ. Trimming pared 0 bases from V and 6 bases from J, leaving 14 bases between. RNA, once extracted, was reverse transcribed into cDNA for use as the sequencing template. Here immunoSEQ multiplex PCR was the method, and the copy in TCRdb shows in-frame clones only, minus some. The sample has some 19,000 clones, 66% seen once. A note on this clone: The antigen remains unidentified.

This TCR derives from a human donor with alopecia areata. The sequencing here drew on skin, taken at week 0. J is TRBJ2-3 and V is TRBV5-1; D is perhaps TRBD1 (5 bases). CDR3 residues: CASSLADSHRDTQYF. The CDR3 DNA follows: TGCGCCAGCAGCTTGGCCGACAGTCATCGGGATACGCAGTATTTT.